The 7 T cell receptor beta chains below all came from one sample that was sequenced in a study of T cells in Graves' hyperthyroidism and ophthalmopathy. RNA transcripts provided the source from which TCR beta CDR3 regions were amplified. HTBI primers were the set used in a first-round RT-PCR of the TCR CDR3. TCRdb itself ran the multiplex PCR reads through MiXCR, one entry per CDR3 protein. The sample has 410,000 or so distinct CDR3 sequences; about 15% are singletons. The sequenced sample was blood. The receptor source for this set is a man between 18 and 35 years old with Graves' ophthalmopathy.

This clonotype was observed many times. The chain uses TRBV6-1 and TRBJ2-1; D unclear. The V end lost 6 bases, the J end lost 2 bases, and 11 bases lay between the germline ends. This CDR3 is built from 14 residues. Germline V CDR1 and CDR2: MNHNS, SASEGT. The CDR3 protein is CASSFTRTYNEQFF. The CDR3, as DNA: TGTGCCAGCAGCTTTACTCGGACCTACAATGAGCAGTTCTTC.

This clonotype was recorded a few times. The chain uses TRBV30 and TRBJ1-5; unclear D gene. The V end was cut by 0 bases, the J end by 3 bases, with 9 bases between. CDR3 length: 14 residues. Per germline, CDR1 GTSNPN and CDR2 SVGIG (reference sequence). The CDR3: CAWSVGQINQPQHF. The CDR3 DNA reads as TGTGCCTGGAGTGTAGGTCAGATCAATCAGCCCCAGCATTTT. Full variable domain (rest looked up from reference TRBV30 and TRBJ1-5): SQTIHQWPATLVQPVGSPLSLECTVEGTSNPNLYWYRQAAGRGLQLLFYSVGIGQISSEVPQNLSASRPQDRQFILSSKKLLLSDSGFYLCAWSVGQINQPQHFGDGTRLSIL.

This clonotype has ten or more counts. The chain combines TRBV3-1 with TRBJ2-5; 7 bases are shared with TRBD2. Per germline, CDR1 LGHDT and CDR2 YNNKEL (reference sequence). The CDR3 totals 16 residues. Trimming cost V 0 bases and J 2 bases; bases outside gene matches: 6. The CDR3, as DNA: TGTGCCAGCAGCCAAGATTCGGCTAGCGGACAAGAGACCCAGTACTTC. Protein sequence: CASSQDSASGQETQYF.

This clonotype has at least ten counts. The chain uses TRBV2 and TRBJ2-7; D unclear. The germline V gene encodes CDR1 SNHLY and CDR2 FYNNEI. The length of the CDR3 is 14 residues. With 7 bases removed from V and 1 base from J, the gap between germline ends came to 14 bases. The CDR3 loop is CASKGMGLSYEQYF. The CDR3 coding sequence is TGTGCCAGCAAAGGGATGGGCCTGTCCTACGAGCAGTACTTC.

This clonotype was observed at least ten times. The chain couples TRBV6-2 or TRBV6-3 to TRBJ1-5; possibly TRBD1 for D (5 bases). With 1 base removed from V and 5 bases from J, the gap between germline ends came to 6 bases. From germline, CDR1 is MNHEY and CDR2 SVGEGT. This CDR3 is 13 amino acids long. CDR3 sequence: CASSYWGDQPQHF. CDR3 nucleotides: TGTGCCAGCAGTTACTGGGGCGATCAGCCCCAGCATTTT.

This clonotype was recorded many times. The CDR3 sequence is CASSLKKGGYGYTF. The DNA of the CDR3 is TGTGCCAGCAGTTTAAAAAAAGGGGGCTATGGCTACACCTTC. This chain joins TRBV27 and TRBJ1-2; D may be TRBD1 (6 bases). This CDR3 is built from 14 residues. V was shortened by 2 bases and J by 4 bases, with 11 bases between the two germline ends. Per the germline V gene, CDR1 is MNHEY and CDR2 is SMNVEV (reference sequence).

This clonotype was picked up a small number of times. The V gene is TRBV20-1, the J gene TRBJ1-1, with D unclear. V lost 6 bases, J lost 5 bases, and 10 bases lay in between. The CDR3 has 11 residues. Germline V gene lookup returns CDR1 DFQATT and CDR2 SNEGSKA (reference sequence). The CDR3 spells CSATLRTEAFF. The CDR3 coding sequence is TGCAGTGCAACTCTGCGGACTGAAGCTTTCTTT.